Presented here are 2 T cell receptor beta chains from one specimen sequenced in a study of blood T cell repertoires in COVID-19. TCRdb's copy holds only in-frame clones and misses some; the assay was immunoSEQ multiplex PCR. The sample carries 210,000 or so clones, under 85% recorded once. Sequenced input: peripheral blood. Receptors were obtained from a woman aged 25 to 39 with COVID-19, enrolled during active disease.

The CDR3 spells CASSSAGGPYNEQFF. DNA of the CDR3: TGCGCCAGCAGCTCGGCGGGGGGTCCTTACAATGAGCAGTTCTTC. This chain uses TRBV5-1 with TRBJ2-1, with 8 positions matching TRBD2. Looked up from germline, CDR1 is SGHRS and CDR2 is YFSETQ. The CDR3 covers 15 residues. V was clipped by 3 bases and J by 4 bases; unmatched bases: 6.

This clone appeared a single time. The chain is built from TRBV6-4 and TRBJ2-1, with 13 bases fitting TRBD2. V was pared by 6 bases and J by 7 bases, with 6 bases of the junction left unmatched. CDR1 and CDR2 (germline): MRHNA, SNTAGT. The CDR3 is 15 amino acids. The chain's CDR3 is CASRGLAGEGNEQFF. The CDR3 region has the DNA TGTGCCAGCAGAGGACTAGCGGGAGAAGGTAATGAGCAGTTCTTC.